This TCR beta chain was found in a study of technical replicates of blood from several donors. V dropped 4 bases and J dropped 5; count of bases not matched to a gene: 12. The CDR3 is 16 residues long. Looked up from germline, CDR1 is SEHNR and CDR2 is FQNEAQ (reference sequence). Produced via immunoSEQ multiplex PCR; TCRdb's table is partial and in-frame only. The sample lists some 91,000 clones, roughly 95% occurring once. This TCR derives from a human donor in good health. The chain links TRBV7-9 to TRBJ2-5; 8 bases are shared with TRBD2. Sequenced sample: T cells isolated from PBMCs. The CDR3 DNA reads as TGTGCCAGCAGCTCAGGGACCAGCGGGGGTGAGGAGACCCAGTACTTC. This translates into CASSSGTSGGEETQYF.